This entry features one T cell receptor beta chain sequence. The CDR3 sequence is 15 residues long. V lost 2 bases to trimming and J lost 4 bases, with 12 bases between them. The germline V gene has CDR1 SNHLY and CDR2 FYNNEI. The entry originates in a study of cytomegalovirus exposure and HLA in healthy donors. Some clones are missing from TCRdb's copy, which holds only in-frame ones; the method was immunoSEQ multiplex PCR. The profile shows approximately 120,000 clones, roughly 93% of them singletons. Sequencing used PBMCs. This rearrangement joins TRBV2 to TRBJ1-5, with D possibly matching TRBD1 (5 bases). The source is a woman under 30 in good health and CMV-seronegative. The CDR3 DNA reads TGTGCCAGCAGTGAACCCCCAGGGCCAAATCAGCCCCAGCATTTT. Protein: CASSEPPGPNQPQHF.